This record concerns one TCR beta chain sequence. This specimen belongs to a study of blood T cell repertoires in COVID-19. In the authors' methods: Amplified reference gene primers provided the basis for estimating nucleated cell counts. The data were produced by immunoSEQ multiplex PCR, yet TCRdb's version contains in-frame clones alone and is incomplete. Clone size and V and J calls were adopted from that table, with D and trimming inferred from the DNA. The table shows about 110,000 clones, with less than 85% occurring only once. The CDR3 spans 16 residues. Germline V gene lookup returns CDR1 KGHDR and CDR2 SFDVKD. J gave up 4 bases and V 5 bases, and 11 bases lay outside the gene matches.

V and J are TRBV24-1 and TRBJ2-3; 7 bases agree with TRBD1. The sequence came from a woman in her thirties or forties with acute or convalescent COVID-19. The sample consisted of peripheral blood. The DNA for the CDR3 is TGTGCCACCAGTGTCTCGGACAGGCCTGGGGCAGATACGCAGTATTTT. Protein sequence: CATSVSDRPGADTQYF.